The present TCR beta chain was sequenced within a study of Tregs in tolerant kidney transplant recipients. For the study at large: Mixed chimerism was transient after nonmyeloablative marrow transplants from related graft donors. Overall study findings and caveats: Findings come from small patient numbers and require larger validation.

Profiling relied on immunoSEQ multiplex PCR, and the TCRdb table lists in-frame clones only, not all of them. Counted here are 69,000 or so clones, about 89% occurring once; the ten biggest clones make up approximately 0.4%. Concerning this clone itself: Its antigen is undetermined.

The CDR3 covers 18 residues. The germline V and J ends were trimmed by 1 base and 0 bases, with 15 bases remaining between them. The germline gives CDR1 SGHTA, CDR2 FQGTGA. This receptor was taken from a human donor who received a combined kidney and bone marrow transplant. This chain connects TRBV7-3 to TRBJ2-2, with a tentative D call TRBD2 (6 bases). The sequencing here drew on CD4+ T cells from blood, taken before the transplant. The chain's CDR3 is CASSLNGPEGTNTGELFF. CDR3 nucleotide sequence: TGTGCCAGCAGCTTAAACGGTCCGGAGGGAACGAACACCGGGGAGCTGTTTTTT.